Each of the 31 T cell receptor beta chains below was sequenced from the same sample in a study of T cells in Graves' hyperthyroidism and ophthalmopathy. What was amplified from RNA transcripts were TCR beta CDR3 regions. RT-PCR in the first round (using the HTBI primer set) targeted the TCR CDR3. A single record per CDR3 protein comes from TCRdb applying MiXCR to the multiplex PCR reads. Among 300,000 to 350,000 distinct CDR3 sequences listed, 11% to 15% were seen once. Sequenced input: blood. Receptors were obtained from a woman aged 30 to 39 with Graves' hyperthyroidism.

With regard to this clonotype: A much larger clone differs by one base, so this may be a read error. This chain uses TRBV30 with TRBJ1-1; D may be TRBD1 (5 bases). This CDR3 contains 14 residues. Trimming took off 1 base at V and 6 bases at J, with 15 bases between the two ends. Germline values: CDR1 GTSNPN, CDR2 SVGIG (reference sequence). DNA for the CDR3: TGTGCCTGGAGTGGAGCCCTCGGGGGTGCTGAAGCTTTCTTT. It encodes CAWSGALGGAEAFF.

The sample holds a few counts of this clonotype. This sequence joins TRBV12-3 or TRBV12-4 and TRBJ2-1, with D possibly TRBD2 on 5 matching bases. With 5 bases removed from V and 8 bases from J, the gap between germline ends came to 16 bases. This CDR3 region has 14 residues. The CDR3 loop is CASSRLASNDEQFF. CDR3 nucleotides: TGTGCCAGCAGTCGATTGGCTAGCAATGATGAGCAGTTCTTC.

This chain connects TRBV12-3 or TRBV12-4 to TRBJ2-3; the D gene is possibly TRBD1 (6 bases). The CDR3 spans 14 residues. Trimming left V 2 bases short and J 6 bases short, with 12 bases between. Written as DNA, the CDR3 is TGTGCCAGCAGTTTACAGGGGCCGGTGGATACGCAGTATTTT. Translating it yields CASSLQGPVDTQYF.

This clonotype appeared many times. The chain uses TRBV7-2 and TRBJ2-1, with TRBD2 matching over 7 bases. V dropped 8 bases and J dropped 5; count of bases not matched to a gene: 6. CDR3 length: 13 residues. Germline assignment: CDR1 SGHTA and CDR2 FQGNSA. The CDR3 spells CASGRALHNEQFF. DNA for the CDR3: TGTGCCAGCGGGAGGGCGCTCCACAATGAGCAGTTCTTC.

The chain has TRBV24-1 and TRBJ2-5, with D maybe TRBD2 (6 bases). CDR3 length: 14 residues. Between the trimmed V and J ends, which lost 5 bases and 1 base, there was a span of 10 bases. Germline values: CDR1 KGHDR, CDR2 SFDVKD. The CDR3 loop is CATSAAGTQETQYF. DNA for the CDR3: TGTGCCACCAGTGCCGCGGGGACCCAAGAGACCCAGTACTTC.

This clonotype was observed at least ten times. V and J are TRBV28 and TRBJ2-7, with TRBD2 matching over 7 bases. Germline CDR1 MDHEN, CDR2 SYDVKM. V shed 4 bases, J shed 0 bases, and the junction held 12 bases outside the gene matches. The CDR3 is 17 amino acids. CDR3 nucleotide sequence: TGTGCCAGCAGTTCCCTCAGAGGGGAGGGCGTCTCCTACGAGCAGTACTTC. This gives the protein CASSSLRGEGVSYEQYF. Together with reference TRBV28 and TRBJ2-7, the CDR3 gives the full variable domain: DVKVTQSSRYLVKRTGEKVFLECVQDMDHENMFWYRQDPGLGLRLIYFSYDVKMKEKGDIPEGYSVSREKKERFSLILESASTNQTSMYLCASSSLRGEGVSYEQYFGPGTRLTVT.

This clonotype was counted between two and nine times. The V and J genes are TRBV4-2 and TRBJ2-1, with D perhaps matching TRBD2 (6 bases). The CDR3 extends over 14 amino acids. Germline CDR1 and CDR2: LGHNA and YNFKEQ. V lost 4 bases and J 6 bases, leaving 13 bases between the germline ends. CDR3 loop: CASSRSSEGNEQFF. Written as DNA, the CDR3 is TGTGCCAGCAGCCGGTCTAGCGAAGGCAATGAGCAGTTCTTC.

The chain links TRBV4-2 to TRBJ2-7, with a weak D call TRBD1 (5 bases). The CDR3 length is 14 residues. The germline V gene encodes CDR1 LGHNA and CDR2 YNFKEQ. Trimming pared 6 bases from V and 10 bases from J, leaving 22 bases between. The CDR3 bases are TGTGCCAGCAGTAGGGGAACTCCCCCAGTGGAACAGTACTTC. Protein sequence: CASSRGTPPVEQYF.

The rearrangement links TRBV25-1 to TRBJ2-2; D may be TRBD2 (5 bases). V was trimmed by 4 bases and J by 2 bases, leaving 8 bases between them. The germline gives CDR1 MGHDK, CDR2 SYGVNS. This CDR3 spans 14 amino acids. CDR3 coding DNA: TGTGCCAGCAGTGTTGGGAGTAACACCGGGGAGCTGTTTTTT. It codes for CASSVGSNTGELFF. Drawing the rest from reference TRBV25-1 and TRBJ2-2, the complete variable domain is EADIYQTPRYLVIGTGKKITLECSQTMGHDKMYWYQQDPGMELHLIHYSYGVNSTEKGDLSSESTVSRIRTEHFPLTLESARPSHTSQYLCASSVGSNTGELFFGEGSRLTVL.

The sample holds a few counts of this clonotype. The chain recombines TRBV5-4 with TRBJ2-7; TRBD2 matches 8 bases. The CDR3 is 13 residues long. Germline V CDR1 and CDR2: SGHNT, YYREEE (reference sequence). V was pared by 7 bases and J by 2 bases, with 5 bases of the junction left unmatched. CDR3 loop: CASRGGATYEQYF. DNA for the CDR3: TGTGCCAGCCGGGGGGGGGCGACCTACGAGCAGTACTTC.

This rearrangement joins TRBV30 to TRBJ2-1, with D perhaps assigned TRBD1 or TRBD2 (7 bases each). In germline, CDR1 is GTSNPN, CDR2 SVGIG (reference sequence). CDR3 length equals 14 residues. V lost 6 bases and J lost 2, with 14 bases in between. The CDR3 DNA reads TGTGCCTGCCAGGGGGGGAGCACCTACAATGAGCAGTTCTTC. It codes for CACQGGSTYNEQFF.

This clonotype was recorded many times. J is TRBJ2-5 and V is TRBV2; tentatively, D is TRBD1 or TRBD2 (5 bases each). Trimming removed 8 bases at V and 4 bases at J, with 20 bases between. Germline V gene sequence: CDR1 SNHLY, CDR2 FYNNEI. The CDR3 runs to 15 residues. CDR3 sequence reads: CASSPMGVRGETQYF. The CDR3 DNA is TGTGCCAGCTCTCCCATGGGGGTTCGAGGAGAGACCCAGTACTTC.

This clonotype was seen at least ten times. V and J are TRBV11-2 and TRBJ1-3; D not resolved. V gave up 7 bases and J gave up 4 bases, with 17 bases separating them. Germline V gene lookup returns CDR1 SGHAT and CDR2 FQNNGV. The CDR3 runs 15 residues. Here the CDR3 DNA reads TGTGCCAGCACTGATTTCGTCCTCTCGGGAAACACCATATATTTT. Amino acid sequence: CASTDFVLSGNTIYF. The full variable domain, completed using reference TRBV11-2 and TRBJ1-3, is EAGVAQSPRYKIIEKRQSVAFWCNPISGHATLYWYQQILGQGPKLLIQFQNNGVVDDSQLPKDRFSAERLKGVDSTLKIQPAKLEDSAVYLCASTDFVLSGNTIYFGEGSWLTVV.

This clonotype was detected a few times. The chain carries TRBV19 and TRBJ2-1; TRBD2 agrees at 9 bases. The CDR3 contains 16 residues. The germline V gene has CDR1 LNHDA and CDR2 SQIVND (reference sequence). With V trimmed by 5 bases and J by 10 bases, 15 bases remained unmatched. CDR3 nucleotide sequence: TGTGCCAGTAGTGCGGTGGGGGTAGCGGGAGCTCGGGAGCAGTTCTTC. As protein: CASSAVGVAGAREQFF.

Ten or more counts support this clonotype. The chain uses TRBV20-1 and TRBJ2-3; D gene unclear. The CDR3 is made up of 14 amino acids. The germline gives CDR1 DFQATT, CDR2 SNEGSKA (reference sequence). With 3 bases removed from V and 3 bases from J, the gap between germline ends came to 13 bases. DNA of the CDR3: TGCAGTGCTAGCGAAGGGATCGGGACAGATACGCAGTATTTT. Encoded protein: CSASEGIGTDTQYF.

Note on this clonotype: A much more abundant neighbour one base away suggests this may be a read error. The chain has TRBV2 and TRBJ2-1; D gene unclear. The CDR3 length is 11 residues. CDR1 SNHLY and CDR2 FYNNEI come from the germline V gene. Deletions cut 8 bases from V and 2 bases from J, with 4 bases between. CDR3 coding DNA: TGTGCCAGCGGGACCTACAATGAGCAGTTCTTC. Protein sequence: CASGTYNEQFF.

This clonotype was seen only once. CDR3 sequence: CSARTETGGQPQHF. The CDR3 DNA is TGCAGTGCTAGAACCGAAACAGGGGGCCAGCCCCAGCATTTT. The rearrangement joins TRBV20-1 to TRBJ1-5, with 9 bases that match TRBD1. Trimming at V came to 2 bases and at J to 7 bases, leaving 6 bases not matched to a gene. CDR1 DFQATT and CDR2 SNEGSKA come from the germline V gene (reference sequence). The length of the CDR3 is 14 residues.

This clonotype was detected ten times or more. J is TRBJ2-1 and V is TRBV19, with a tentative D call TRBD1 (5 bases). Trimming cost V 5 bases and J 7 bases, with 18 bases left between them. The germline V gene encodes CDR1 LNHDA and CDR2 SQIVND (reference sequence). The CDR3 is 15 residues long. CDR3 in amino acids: CASSDRADQGNEQFF. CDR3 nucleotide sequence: TGTGCCAGTAGTGACCGGGCCGACCAGGGAAATGAGCAGTTCTTC.

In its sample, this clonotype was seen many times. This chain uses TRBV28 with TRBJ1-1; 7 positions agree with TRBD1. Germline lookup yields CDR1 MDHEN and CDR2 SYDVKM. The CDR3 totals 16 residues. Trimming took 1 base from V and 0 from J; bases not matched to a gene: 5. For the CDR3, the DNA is TGTGCCAGCAGTTTATTGAGGGGGCGGATGAACACTGAAGCTTTCTTT. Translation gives CASSLLRGRMNTEAFF.

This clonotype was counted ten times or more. CDR3 sequence: CASSRSSEGETQYF. CDR3 nucleotide sequence: TGTGCCAGCTCACGCAGTTCGGAGGGGGAGACCCAGTACTTC. V is TRBV18 and J is TRBJ2-5; perhaps TRBD2 as D (6 bases). CDR1 KGHSH and CDR2 LQKENI come from the germline V gene. CDR3 size: 14 residues. Trimming left V 4 bases short and J 5 bases short, with 14 bases between.

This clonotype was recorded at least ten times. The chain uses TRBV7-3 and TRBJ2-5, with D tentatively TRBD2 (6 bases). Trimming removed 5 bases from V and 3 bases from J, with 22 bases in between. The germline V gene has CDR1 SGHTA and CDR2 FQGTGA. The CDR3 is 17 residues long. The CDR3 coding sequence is TGTGCCAGCAGCCTGTATCCGGGCGGGGTAGGAAAAGAGACCCAGTACTTC. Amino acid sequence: CASSLYPGGVGKETQYF.

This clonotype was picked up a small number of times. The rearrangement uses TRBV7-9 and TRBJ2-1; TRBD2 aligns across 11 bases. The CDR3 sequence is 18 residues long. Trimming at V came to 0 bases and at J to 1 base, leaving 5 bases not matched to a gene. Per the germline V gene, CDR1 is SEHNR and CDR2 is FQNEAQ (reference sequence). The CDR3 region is CASSLAGTSGSSYNEQFF. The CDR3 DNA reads TGTGCCAGCAGCTTAGCGGGGACTAGCGGATCTTCCTACAATGAGCAGTTCTTC.

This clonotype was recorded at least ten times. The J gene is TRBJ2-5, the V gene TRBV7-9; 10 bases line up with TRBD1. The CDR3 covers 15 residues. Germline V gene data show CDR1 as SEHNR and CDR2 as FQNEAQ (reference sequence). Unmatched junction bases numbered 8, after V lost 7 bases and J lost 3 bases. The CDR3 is CASMGRDRGEETQYF. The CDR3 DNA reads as TGTGCCAGCATGGGCCGGGACAGGGGAGAAGAGACCCAGTACTTC.

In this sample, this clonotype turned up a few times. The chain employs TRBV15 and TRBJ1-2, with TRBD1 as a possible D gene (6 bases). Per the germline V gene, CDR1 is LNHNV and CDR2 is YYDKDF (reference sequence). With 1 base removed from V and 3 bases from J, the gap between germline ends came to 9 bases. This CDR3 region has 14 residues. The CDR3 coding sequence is TGTGCCACCAGCAGAGTGGGACAAGACTATGGCTACACCTTC. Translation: CATSRVGQDYGYTF. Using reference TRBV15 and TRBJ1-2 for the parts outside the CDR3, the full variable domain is DAMVIQNPRYQVTQFGKPVTLSCSQTLNHNVMYWYQQKSSQAPKLLFHYYDKDFNNEADTPDNFQSRRPNTSFCFLDIRSPGLGDTAMYLCATSRVGQDYGYTFGSGTRLTVV.

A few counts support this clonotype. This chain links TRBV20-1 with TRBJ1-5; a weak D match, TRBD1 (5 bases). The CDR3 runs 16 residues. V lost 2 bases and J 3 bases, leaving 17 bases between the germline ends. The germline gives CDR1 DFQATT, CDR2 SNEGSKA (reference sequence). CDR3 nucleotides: TGCAGTGCTAGAACGGAGCTGGGCAGGGACAATCAGCCCCAGCATTTT. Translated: CSARTELGRDNQPQHF.

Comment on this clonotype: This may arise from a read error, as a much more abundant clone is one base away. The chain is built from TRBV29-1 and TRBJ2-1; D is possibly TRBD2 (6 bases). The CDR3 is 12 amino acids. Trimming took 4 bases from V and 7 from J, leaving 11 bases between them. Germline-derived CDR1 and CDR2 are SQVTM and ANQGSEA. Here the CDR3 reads CSVGGGKNEQFF. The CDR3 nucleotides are TGCAGCGTTGGTGGGGGGAAAAATGAGCAGTTCTTC.

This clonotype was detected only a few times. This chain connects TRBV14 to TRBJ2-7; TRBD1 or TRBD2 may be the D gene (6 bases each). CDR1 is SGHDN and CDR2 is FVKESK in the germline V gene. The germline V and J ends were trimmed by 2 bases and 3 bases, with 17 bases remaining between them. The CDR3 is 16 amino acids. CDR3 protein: CASSQHNRGGYYEQYF. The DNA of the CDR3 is TGTGCCAGCAGCCAACACAACAGAGGGGGGTACTACGAGCAGTACTTC.

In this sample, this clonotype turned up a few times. The CDR3 spells CSVVPGQAGTEAFF. The CDR3 DNA sequence: TGCAGCGTAGTCCCCGGACAGGCGGGCACTGAAGCTTTCTTT. This chain joins TRBV29-1 and TRBJ1-1; 7 nucleotides line up with TRBD1. CDR1 and CDR2 (germline): SQVTM, ANQGSEA. V shed 6 bases and J 4 bases; nucleotides not matched to a gene: 11. This CDR3 comprises 14 residues.

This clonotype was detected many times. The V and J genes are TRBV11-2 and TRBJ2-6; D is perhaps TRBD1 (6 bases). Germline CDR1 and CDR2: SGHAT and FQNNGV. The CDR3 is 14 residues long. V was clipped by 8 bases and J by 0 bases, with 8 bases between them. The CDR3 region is CASEQGSGANVLTF. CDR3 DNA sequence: TGTGCCAGCGAACAGGGCTCTGGGGCCAACGTCCTGACTTTC.

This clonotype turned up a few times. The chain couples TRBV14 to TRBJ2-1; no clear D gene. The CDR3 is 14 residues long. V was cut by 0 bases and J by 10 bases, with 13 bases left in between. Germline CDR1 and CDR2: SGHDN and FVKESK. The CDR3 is CASSQEMVFGEQFF. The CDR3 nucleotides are TGTGCCAGCAGCCAAGAGATGGTCTTTGGAGAGCAGTTCTTC.

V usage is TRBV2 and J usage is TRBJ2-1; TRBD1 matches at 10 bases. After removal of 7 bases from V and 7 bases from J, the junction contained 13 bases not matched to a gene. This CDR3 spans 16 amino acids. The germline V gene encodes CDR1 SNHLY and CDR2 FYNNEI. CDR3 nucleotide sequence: TGTGCCAGCAAGCAGGAATCGGGACAGGGGATTAATGAGCAGTTCTTC. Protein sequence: CASKQESGQGINEQFF. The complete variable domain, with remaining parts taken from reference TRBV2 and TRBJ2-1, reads EPEVTQTPSHQVTQMGQEVILRCVPISNHLYFYWYRQILGQKVEFLVSFYNNEISEKSEIFDDQFSVERPDGSNFTLKIRSTKLEDSAMYFCASKQESGQGINEQFFGPGTRLTVL.